These T cell receptor beta chains were read from a single sample in a study of blood T cell repertoires in COVID-19. Only in-frame clones appear in the TCRdb table, and some are missing; sequencing was by immunoSEQ multiplex PCR. The sample has some 220,000 clones; roughly 81% are singletons. The specimen sequenced was peripheral blood. The receptor set was obtained from a man aged 50 to 60 with acute or convalescent COVID-19. The CDR3 runs from the conserved cysteine through the conserved F or W. The D gene is left open where the match is weak. Size values are once, few and many counts, or a class for expanded clones, and some rows have none.

d_call,clone_size,j_call,v_call,cdr3_nt,cdr3_aa
TRBD2,NA,TRBJ2-1,TRBV6-2/TRBV6-3,TGTGCCAGCAGTCACCCTCTTAGCGGGAGGGGGATAAGGGAGCAGTTCTTC,CASSHPLSGRGIREQFF
TRBD1,few,TRBJ1-3,TRBV30,TGTGCCTGGAGAGACAGGGGCGCTGGAAACACCATATATTTT,CAWRDRGAGNTIYF
NA,NA,TRBJ1-1,TRBV19,TGTGCCAGTAGGCCCTGGCGGGGTCGGAACACTGAAGCTTTCTTT,CASRPWRGRNTEAFF
NA,NA,TRBJ2-3,TRBV9,TGTGCCAGCAGCGTAGGAGCAGGGCCCCGGGCAGATACGCAGTATTTT,CASSVGAGPRADTQYF
NA,NA,TRBJ1-1,TRBV30,TGTGCCTGGGCAATGAACACTGAAGCTTTCTTT,CAWAMNTEAFF
NA,NA,TRBJ2-5,TRBV10-1,TGCGCCAGCAGTGAGTCACTAGCTGGGGAGACCCAGTACTTC,CASSESLAGETQYF
TRBD1,NA,TRBJ1-2,TRBV19,TGTGCCACTCAAAACCCCCCAGGGGGTACCTATGGCTACACCTTC,CATQNPPGGTYGYTF
NA,NA,TRBJ2-7,TRBV2,TGTGCCAGCACAGGGTTCCACGAGCAGTACTTC,CASTGFHEQYF
NA,NA,TRBJ2-7,TRBV15,TGTGCCACCAGCACCTTCAGGGGATATCGCGAGCAGTACTTC,CATSTFRGYREQYF
NA,once,TRBJ1-1,TRBV19,TGTGCCAGTAGTATACAGGAGGAGAACACTGAAGCTTTCTTT,CASSIQEENTEAFF
NA,NA,TRBJ1-1,TRBV7-3,TGTGCCAGCAGCTTAGGGGGAGGGGGCACTGAAGCTTTCTTT,CASSLGGGGTEAFF
TRBD1,NA,TRBJ1-2,TRBV9,TGTGCCAGCAGCTCATCGCCCCGGACAGGGAACTATGGCTACACCTTC,CASSSSPRTGNYGYTF
TRBD1,NA,TRBJ1-2,TRBV15,TGTGCCACCAGCAGGGGAAGGGGGCAGATCGATGGCTACACCTTC,CATSRGRGQIDGYTF
NA,NA,TRBJ1-3,TRBV30,TGTGCCTGGAGTATCCTCAGCTCTGGAAACACCATATATTTT,CAWSILSSGNTIYF
TRBD2,NA,TRBJ2-7,TRBV11-2,TGTGCCAGCAGCTTAGATGTCTCCGGGACTAGCGGGAAACACTCCTACGAGCAGTACTTC,CASSLDVSGTSGKHSYEQYF
TRBD1,NA,TRBJ1-5,TRBV18,TGTGCCAGCTCACCAGCAGGGGGCGCGGGACAGCCCCAGCATTTT,CASSPAGGAGQPQHF
TRBD1,NA,TRBJ1-2,TRBV6-5,TGTGCCAGCAGTTGGGGACAGGGGCCCCCCTATGGCTACACCTTC,CASSWGQGPPYGYTF
TRBD2,NA,TRBJ2-2,TRBV10-1,TGCGCCAGCAGTGAGTCGGGAGGGGCGAACACCGGGGAGCTGTTTTTT,CASSESGGANTGELFF
NA,NA,TRBJ2-7,TRBV7-2,TGTGCCAGCAGCCCAATTCTCGGACCACAGGGAGTATCCTACGAGCAGTACTTC,CASSPILGPQGVSYEQYF
NA,NA,TRBJ2-2,TRBV9,TGTGCCAGCAGCGTACTAGCGAACACCGGGGAGCTGTTTTTT,CASSVLANTGELFF
NA,NA,TRBJ2-3,TRBV24-1,TGTGCCACCGGGACTCCTAGCACAGATACGCAGTATTTT,CATGTPSTDTQYF
TRBD2,NA,TRBJ2-1,TRBV2,TGTGCCAGCAGTGAGACTAGCGGGAGCTATGAGCAGTTCTTC,CASSETSGSYEQFF
NA,NA,TRBJ2-3,TRBV4-2,TGTGCCAGCAGCCGGGAAGCGGCCAGCACAGATACGCAGTATTTT,CASSREAASTDTQYF
NA,NA,TRBJ1-5,TRBV10-3,TGTGCCATCAGTGAGTCCAGGGGCCTCGAAAATCAGCCCCAGCATTTT,CAISESRGLENQPQHF
NA,many,TRBJ2-7,TRBV7-2,TGTGCCAGCAGTCCGAGCGACGGGACCTACGAGCAGTACTTC,CASSPSDGTYEQYF
TRBD1,NA,TRBJ2-3,TRBV10-3,TGTGCCTCAAGGAGTACAGGGGCGACAGATACGCAGTATTTT,CASRSTGATDTQYF
TRBD1,few,TRBJ2-2,TRBV27,TGTGCCAGCAGTGGACAGGGTAACACCGGGGAGCTGTTTTTT,CASSGQGNTGELFF
TRBD1,NA,TRBJ1-1,TRBV6-2/TRBV6-3,TGTGCCAGCAGTTACTGGTTTATCGGGACAGACCACACTGAAGCTTTCTTT,CASSYWFIGTDHTEAFF
TRBD1,NA,TRBJ2-3,TRBV6-5,TGTGCCAGCAGGAAGGGACAGCGGAGAATTAATACGCAGTATTTT,CASRKGQRRINTQYF